Given below is one TCR beta chain in context. Its antigen is not identified. Losses at the gene ends were 0 bases for V and 8 bases for J; bases not matched to a gene: 3. Germline CDR1 is SGDLS and CDR2 is YYNGEE. The CDR3 totals 14 residues. Expressed TCRB transcripts were sequenced after all isolated RNA was converted to cDNA. Some clones are missing from TCRdb's copy, which holds only in-frame ones; the method was immunoSEQ multiplex PCR. The sample includes about 180,000 clones, over 6% of them seen just once. This sample is drawn from a study of beta chain features in type 1 diabetes. Heparinised blood was drawn once per donor, averaging about 0.11 L. Study findings and constraints: Moderate but significant shortening of TCRB CDR3s was recorded in all four CD4+ subsets from Type 1 diabetes patients.

The V call is TRBV9, the J call TRBJ1-4; 8 nucleotides match TRBD1. The sequenced sample was central memory CD4+ T cells from blood. The TCR comes from a man between 18 and 35 years old with type 1 diabetes. In DNA, the CDR3 is TGTGCCAGCAGCGTAGACACAGGGGGAGAAAAACTGTTTTTT. Translation gives CASSVDTGGEKLFF.